What follows describes a single TCR beta chain. Some clones are missing from TCRdb's copy, which holds only in-frame ones; the method was immunoSEQ multiplex PCR. Of 2 million to 3 million clones listed, about 92% were seen once; the top ten hold roughly 0.13%. The sample originates from a study of shared clonotypes between healthy human individuals. The receptor was derived from a man in his late teens or twenties in good health. The sample consisted of naive CD4+ T cells sorted from blood. Regarding subset: CD45RA+ positively selected.

For the CDR3, the DNA is TGTGCCAGCAGTGGGGACAGAGATTTCACAGATACGCAGTATTTT. Translating it yields CASSGDRDFTDTQYF. J is TRBJ2-3 and V is TRBV2; the match to TRBD1 covers 7 bases. Germline V gene lookup returns CDR1 SNHLY and CDR2 FYNNEI. Trimming at V came to 4 bases and at J to 2 bases, leaving 6 bases not matched to a gene. The CDR3 extends over 15 amino acids.